Listed here are 28 T cell receptor beta chains from one sample, sequenced in a study of human T cells and chemical hapten exposure. The time point: pre-sensitization, week 0. Treatment denoted: therapeutic diphenylcyclopropenone sensitization with weekly scalp DPC. TCRdb re-called the RACE reads with MiXCR, one entry per CDR3 protein. This sample carries 150,000 to 200,000 distinct CDR3 sequences, approximately 29% of them seen once, and the ten largest clones take less than 3.5%. The material sequenced was whole blood, taken in connection with sensitization to the hapten diphenylcyclopropenone (DPC). These receptors were collected from a woman aged 25-40 years with alopecia areata. Some clones in this sample may be carry-over from other donors' samples.

This clonotype was recorded a few times. V usage is TRBV15 and J usage is TRBJ2-2; D possibly corresponds to TRBD1 (5 bases). Trimming left V 0 bases short and J 5 bases short, with 13 bases between. The CDR3 has 16 residues. The V gene's germline CDR1 is LNHNV and CDR2 YYDKDF (reference sequence). The CDR3 is CATSRDFAGMTGELFF. In DNA, the CDR3 is TGTGCCACCAGCAGAGACTTTGCAGGGATGACCGGGGAGCTGTTTTTT.

The chain uses TRBV12-3 or TRBV12-4 and TRBJ2-5; 7 bases match TRBD2. J lost 4 bases, V lost 7 bases, and 12 bases had no gene match. The CDR3 runs 15 residues. CDR3 loop: CASTRGGGRGETQYF. CDR3 DNA: TGTGCCAGCACCAGAGGAGGCGGGAGAGGAGAGACCCAGTACTTC.

The sample holds a few counts of this clonotype. The J gene is TRBJ1-2, the V gene TRBV28; D possibly corresponds to TRBD1 (5 bases). There are 13 residues in the CDR3. Germline V gene sequence: CDR1 MDHEN, CDR2 SYDVKM. V lost 3 bases, J lost 4 bases, and 9 bases lay in between. CDR3 sequence (DNA): TGTGCCAGCAGTTTTGACAGACTCTATGGCTACACCTTC. Translating gives CASSFDRLYGYTF.

The chain combines TRBV11-3 with TRBJ1-1, with no clear D. V lost 4 bases and J lost 0, with 12 bases in between. This CDR3 contains 15 residues. Germline V gene data show CDR1 as SGHNT and CDR2 as YENEEA. The chain's CDR3 is CASSSRRELNTEAFF. CDR3 coding DNA: TGTGCCAGCAGCTCAAGGAGGGAACTGAACACTGAAGCTTTCTTT.

V and J are TRBV7-2 and TRBJ2-2, with TRBD1 matching 7 bases. From germline, CDR1 is SGHTA and CDR2 FQGNSA. The CDR3 spans 15 residues. J gave up 4 bases and V 3 bases, and 5 bases lay outside the gene matches. CDR3 sequence reads: CASSFRQGFTGELFF. CDR3 coding DNA: TGTGCCAGCAGCTTTAGACAGGGATTCACCGGGGAGCTGTTTTTT.

V is TRBV15 and J is TRBJ2-2, with a weak D call TRBD1 (6 bases). The CDR3 loop spans 16 amino acids. Germline CDR1 is LNHNV and CDR2 is YYDKDF (reference sequence). The ends were cut back, 1 base at V and 4 bases at J, with 13 bases in the middle. CDR3 amino acids: CATSRGQAKPTGELFF. The DNA of the CDR3 is TGTGCCACCAGCAGAGGACAGGCTAAACCCACCGGGGAGCTGTTTTTT.

This clonotype was observed a few times. This chain links TRBV12-3 or TRBV12-4 with TRBJ1-4; perhaps TRBD1 as D (5 bases). Trimming took off 6 bases at V and 0 bases at J, with 8 bases between the two ends. This CDR3 contains 14 residues. DNA of the CDR3: TGTGCCAGCAGACCAGGGTCAACTAATGAAAAACTGTTTTTT. As protein: CASRPGSTNEKLFF.

This clonotype has more than one count but fewer than ten. The rearrangement uses TRBV6-2 or TRBV6-3 and TRBJ1-1; D is possibly TRBD1 (5 bases). Deletions cut 4 bases from V and 3 bases from J, with 9 bases between. Germline lookup yields CDR1 MNHEY and CDR2 SVGEGT. This CDR3 is built from 13 residues. This CDR3 reads CASSLRGDTEAFF. The CDR3 DNA is TGTGCCAGCAGTTTACGGGGGGACACTGAAGCTTTCTTT.

The chain combines TRBV29-1 with TRBJ2-1; 12 bases agree with TRBD2. The CDR3 loop spans 14 amino acids. The germline CDR1 and CDR2 sequences are SQVTM and ANQGSEA. V shed 6 bases, J shed 4 bases, and the junction held 4 bases outside the gene matches. As DNA, the CDR3 is TGCAGCGTGACTAGCGGGGGACTGTACAATGAGCAGTTCTTC. Its translation is CSVTSGGLYNEQFF.

This clonotype was counted between two and nine times. The J gene is TRBJ1-2, the V gene TRBV29-1; D gene ambiguous. Germline CDR1 SQVTM, CDR2 ANQGSEA. Trimming stripped 1 base from V and 10 bases from J, with 10 bases between. The CDR3 extends over 11 amino acids. CDR3 sequence reads: CSVEGGGYYTF. CDR3 nucleotides: TGCAGCGTTGAAGGCGGCGGCTACTACACCTTC.

The CDR3 protein is CASRQGASPLHF. CDR3 coding DNA: TGTGCCAGCCGACAGGGGGCTTCACCCCTCCACTTT. The rearrangement joins TRBV6-5 to TRBJ1-6; TRBD1 matches at 10 bases. This CDR3 has 12 amino acids. Germline CDR1 is MNHEY and CDR2 is SVGAGI. V shed 8 bases and J 9 bases; nucleotides not matched to a gene: 1.

The chain employs TRBV5-1 and TRBJ2-1; TRBD1 is a possible D gene (5 bases). Trimming removed 3 bases at V and 6 bases at J, with 13 bases between. Germline V gene lookup returns CDR1 SGHRS and CDR2 YFSETQ. The CDR3 covers 14 residues. The CDR3 loop reads CASSYWDGANEQFF. CDR3 in DNA: TGCGCCAGCAGCTATTGGGATGGGGCCAATGAGCAGTTCTTC.

J is TRBJ1-4 and V is TRBV12-5, with 10 positions matching TRBD1. V gave up 1 base and J gave up 3 bases; unmatched junction bases: 5. The germline CDR1 and CDR2 sequences are LGHNT and FRNRAP. This CDR3 is built from 17 residues. The CDR3 region has the DNA TGTGCTAGTGGTTTGGACCGGGACAGGGGTTCTAATGAAAAACTGTTTTTT. Its protein is CASGLDRDRGSNEKLFF.

The chain couples TRBV11-2 to TRBJ2-3; 8 nucleotides align to TRBD1. Per germline, CDR1 SGHAT and CDR2 FQNNGV. Trimming at V came to 5 bases and at J to 0 bases, leaving 4 bases not matched to a gene. This CDR3 is built from 15 residues. CDR3 DNA: TGTGCCAGCAGCCGATGGACAGGGAGCACAGATACGCAGTATTTT. This translates into CASSRWTGSTDTQYF.

The gene calls are TRBV29-1 and TRBJ2-1; possible D gene TRBD2, 6 bases. V was clipped by 8 bases and J by 3 bases, with 14 bases between them. The germline V gene has CDR1 SQVTM and CDR2 ANQGSEA. The CDR3 is 13 residues long. The CDR3 here is CSLRGSYYNEQFF. The CDR3 DNA is TGCAGCCTCCGGGGGTCTTACTACAATGAGCAGTTCTTC.

This clonotype was seen a handful of times. The CDR3 DNA reads TGTGCCAGCAGTGTCCCCCGGGACAGCCTCCAAGAGACCCAGTACTTC. It encodes CASSVPRDSLQETQYF. The V call is TRBV6-1, the J call TRBJ2-5; 7 nucleotides agree with TRBD1. This CDR3 has 16 residues. With V trimmed by 4 bases and J by 1 base, 9 bases remained unmatched. The V gene's germline CDR1 is MNHNS and CDR2 SASEGT.

V is TRBV30 and J is TRBJ2-3, with a possible D match to TRBD2 (5 bases). The CDR3 runs 13 residues. The V end lost 5 bases, the J end lost 2 bases, and 11 bases lay between the germline ends. Germline lookup yields CDR1 GTSNPN and CDR2 SVGIG (reference sequence). CDR3 sequence: CAWERTDTDTQYF. The CDR3 DNA is TGTGCCTGGGAACGGACTGACACAGATACGCAGTATTTT.

This clonotype was observed a handful of times. This chain uses TRBV18 with TRBJ2-7, with 9 bases fitting TRBD1. V lost 3 bases and J lost 4; bases outside the gene matches: 7. CDR3 size: 15 residues. Germline CDR1 and CDR2: KGHSH and LQKENI. The CDR3 sequence: CASSPRTGDWYEQYF. The CDR3 DNA reads as TGTGCCAGCTCACCCAGGACAGGGGATTGGTACGAGCAGTACTTC. Drawing the rest from reference TRBV18 and TRBJ2-7, the complete variable domain is NAGVMQNPRHLVRRRGQEARLRCSPMKGHSHVYWYRQLPEEGLKFMVYLQKENIIDESGMPKERFSAEFPKEGPSILRIQQVVRGDSAAYFCASSPRTGDWYEQYFGPGTRLTVT.

The chain has TRBV4-1 and TRBJ1-1, with no clear D. CDR1 and CDR2 from the germline V gene are MGHRA and YSYEKL. V lost 0 bases and J lost 5, with 10 bases in between. The CDR3 has 14 amino acids. CDR3 nucleotides: TGCGCCAGCAGCCAAGATCCCCCGAAAACTGAAGCTTTCTTT. Its translation is CASSQDPPKTEAFF.

With regard to this clonotype: Relative to the germline gene, one junction end is altered; a read error may explain this. The V call is TRBV29-1, the J call TRBJ1-1; D not resolved. CDR3 length equals 13 residues. The germline gives CDR1 SQVTM, CDR2 ANQGSEA. The CDR3 is CSVKEYMNTEAFF. Here the CDR3 DNA reads TGCAGCGTTAAAGAATACATGAACACTGAAGCTTTCTTT.

The rearrangement uses TRBV12-3 or TRBV12-4 and TRBJ1-3; possibly TRBD1 for D (6 bases). The CDR3 is 16 amino acids. V was shortened by 6 bases and J by 1 base, with 16 bases between the two germline ends. Here the CDR3 DNA reads TGTGCCAGCAGAGACAGGCACTCGGGTTCTGGAAACACCATATATTTT. Translation gives CASRDRHSGSGNTIYF.

V is TRBV28 and J is TRBJ2-1, with no clear D. The CDR3 has 12 amino acids. V was shortened by 3 bases and J by 10 bases, with 10 bases between the two germline ends. Germline values: CDR1 MDHEN, CDR2 SYDVKM. The CDR3 loop is CASSLRMGEQFF. DNA of the CDR3: TGTGCCAGCAGTTTGCGAATGGGCGAGCAGTTCTTC.

This chain uses TRBV7-2 with TRBJ2-1, with 12 nucleotides matching TRBD2. Looked up from germline, CDR1 is SGHTA and CDR2 is FQGNSA. The CDR3 runs to 17 residues. The J segment lost 9 bases and the V segment lost 5 bases, leaving 14 bases of the junction unmatched. The CDR3 coding sequence is TGTGCCAGCAGCCCCCCGACTAGCGGGAGTGGTCTTGGTGAGCAGTTCTTC. Translating gives CASSPPTSGSGLGEQFF.

V gene TRBV29-1 combines with J gene TRBJ2-7; TRBD1 is a possible D gene (5 bases). Germline V gives CDR1 SQVTM, CDR2 ANQGSEA. The CDR3 runs 11 residues. V lost 3 bases and J 2 bases, leaving 5 bases between the germline ends. CDR3 in DNA: TGCAGCGTTGAGGACACCTACGAGCAGTACTTC. It translates to CSVEDTYEQYF.

V and J are TRBV29-1 and TRBJ2-5; tentative D call: TRBD1 (6 bases). The CDR3 is 17 amino acids. V lost 1 base and J 2 bases, leaving 20 bases between the germline ends. The germline gives CDR1 SQVTM, CDR2 ANQGSEA. CDR3 amino acids: CSVEGGKGGSHQETQYF. The CDR3, as DNA: TGCAGCGTTGAAGGAGGAAAAGGGGGTTCCCATCAAGAGACCCAGTACTTC.

The chain combines TRBV12-3 or TRBV12-4 with TRBJ1-3, with D possibly matching TRBD1 (6 bases). This CDR3 has 16 residues. V was trimmed by 2 bases and J by 7 bases, leaving 18 bases between them. The CDR3 nucleotides are TGTGCCAGCAGTTTATACGACAGGCCCGTCCCCAACACCATATATTTT. Encoded protein: CASSLYDRPVPNTIYF.

This CDR3 reads CASSQDWNQPQHF. CDR3 nucleotides: TGCGCCAGCAGCCAAGATTGGAACCAGCCCCAGCATTTT. The chain joins TRBV4-3 to TRBJ1-5, with D hard to call. The CDR3 is 13 residues long. CDR1 LGHNA and CDR2 YSLEER come from the germline V gene. Trimming took off 0 bases at V and 7 bases at J, with 7 bases between the two ends.

This clonotype was seen a few times. This rearrangement joins TRBV20-1 to TRBJ2-3, with a tentative D call TRBD1 (6 bases). CDR3 length equals 11 residues. Trimming removed 5 bases at V and 4 bases at J, with 7 bases between. Germline V gene lookup returns CDR1 DFQATT and CDR2 SNEGSKA (reference sequence). The CDR3 reads CSAYRADTQYF. The CDR3 coding sequence is TGCAGTGCTTACAGGGCAGATACGCAGTATTTT.